The 8 T cell receptor beta chains below were found in one sample sequenced in a study of response to subunit inactivated influenza vaccine. A single record per CDR3 protein comes from TCRdb applying MiXCR to the RT-PCR reads. The top ten clones hold 9.5% to 13% of a sample with under 950,000 distinct CDR3 sequences, over 20% of them seen once. This specimen consisted of PBMCs from blood, obtained more than 4 days after vaccination. The receptors were gathered from a man in his fifties who received an inactivated influenza vaccine.

This clonotype turned up a few times. This rearrangement joins TRBV2 to TRBJ2-5; no firm D call. Per the germline V gene, CDR1 is SNHLY and CDR2 is FYNNEI. With 3 bases removed from V and 0 bases from J, the gap between germline ends came to 5 bases. The CDR3 length is 13 residues. In nucleotides, the CDR3 is TGTGCCAGCAGTGACACCAACCAAGAGACCCAGTACTTC. Encoded protein: CASSDTNQETQYF.

CDR3 sequence (DNA): TGTGCCAGCTGCGACGCCCGCTACAATGAGCAGTTCTTC. Translated, it gives CASCDARYNEQFF. This sequence joins TRBV7-9 and TRBJ2-1, with D unresolved. The ends were cut back, 8 bases at V and 3 bases at J, with 11 bases in the middle. The germline gives CDR1 SEHNR, CDR2 FQNEAQ (reference sequence). The CDR3 consists of 13 residues. The variable domain in full, completed from reference TRBV7-9 and TRBJ2-1, reads DTGVSQNPRHKITKRGQNVTFRCDPISEHNRLYWYRQTLGQGPEFLTYFQNEAQLEKSRLLSDRFSAERPKGSFSTLEIQRTEQGDSAMYLCASCDARYNEQFFGPGTRLTVL.

In its sample, this clonotype was seen a few times. This chain joins TRBV12-3 or TRBV12-4 and TRBJ1-5; 11 bases are a match to TRBD1. V was clipped by 6 bases and J by 6 bases; unmatched bases: 10. The CDR3 extends over 16 amino acids. The CDR3 loop reads CASSDTDRGRGQPQHF. CDR3 bases: TGTGCCAGCAGCGATACGGACAGGGGGCGAGGTCAGCCCCAGCATTTT.

This clonotype was observed a handful of times. The chain joins TRBV20-1 to TRBJ2-1; 9 positions agree with TRBD2. The germline CDR1 and CDR2 sequences are DFQATT and SNEGSKA (reference sequence). V trimming: 5 bases; J trimming: 9 bases; junction bases outside the gene matches: 8. The CDR3 extends over 13 amino acids. For the CDR3, the DNA is TGCAGTGCTTTCAGGACTAGCGAGGTTGAGCAGTTCTTC. This translates into CSAFRTSEVEQFF.

The chain combines TRBV20-1 with TRBJ2-3, with D hard to call. The CDR3 runs to 13 residues. CDR1 and CDR2 from the germline V gene are DFQATT and SNEGSKA (reference sequence). V lost 2 bases and J 0 bases, leaving 6 bases between the germline ends. The CDR3, as DNA: TGCAGTGCTAGAAACAGCAGCACAGATACGCAGTATTTT. Protein sequence: CSARNSSTDTQYF.

This clonotype was picked up a small number of times. The V call is TRBV13, the J call TRBJ2-3; D remains unclear. V lost 4 bases and J lost 4, with 9 bases in between. The CDR3 sequence is 13 residues long. CDR1 and CDR2 from the germline V gene are PRHDT and FYEKMQ (reference sequence). CDR3 nucleotide sequence: TGTGCCAGCAGCTCCAACGTCGCAGATACGCAGTATTTT. Translated: CASSSNVADTQYF.

This clonotype was observed a few times. The rearrangement links TRBV18 to TRBJ2-1; 8 bases fit TRBD1. The CDR3 extends over 14 amino acids. V lost 2 bases to trimming and J lost 8 bases; unmatched junction nucleotides: 5. The germline gives CDR1 KGHSH, CDR2 LQKENI. The chain's CDR3 is CASSPRTGTDEQFF. The CDR3 nucleotides are TGTGCCAGCTCACCAAGGACAGGGACGGATGAGCAGTTCTTC.

J is TRBJ2-1 and V is TRBV6-5; 7 bases match TRBD1. Germline CDR1 is MNHEY and CDR2 is SVGAGI. Germline trimming cut 0 bases from V and 7 bases from J; bases unmatched to any gene: 9. This CDR3 spans 16 amino acids. The CDR3 sequence: CASSYSAGGLGNEQFF. The CDR3 DNA reads TGTGCCAGCAGTTACTCGGCAGGGGGTTTAGGGAATGAGCAGTTCTTC.